The text below deals with one TCR beta chain. Antigen: not known. With 60 Vbeta and 13 Jbeta primers, the PCR was carried out. TCRdb's copy holds only in-frame clones and misses some; the assay was immunoSEQ multiplex PCR. The sample totals 100,000 to 150,000 clones. This sample is part of a study of cytomegalovirus exposure and HLA in healthy donors. At the level of the study: Out of fewer than 500 genotyped donors, about 84% belonged to the Caucasian-associated ancestry cluster. Regarding the study as a whole: Later work found that TCR association rates differed between HLA loci; DRB1 had the most and HLA-C the fewest.

The CDR3 is made up of 16 amino acids. CDR1 is LNHDA and CDR2 is SQIVND in the germline V gene (reference sequence). Trimming took 1 base from V and 7 from J; bases not matched to a gene: 3. The receptor was derived from a man aged 35-49 years in good health and CMV-seronegative. V and J are TRBV19 and TRBJ2-1; the match to TRBD2 covers 14 bases. Sequenced input: PBMCs. CDR3 coding DNA: TGTGCCAGTAGTATAGGACTAGCGGGAGGGAGGAATGAGCAGTTCTTC. Amino acid sequence: CASSIGLAGGRNEQFF.